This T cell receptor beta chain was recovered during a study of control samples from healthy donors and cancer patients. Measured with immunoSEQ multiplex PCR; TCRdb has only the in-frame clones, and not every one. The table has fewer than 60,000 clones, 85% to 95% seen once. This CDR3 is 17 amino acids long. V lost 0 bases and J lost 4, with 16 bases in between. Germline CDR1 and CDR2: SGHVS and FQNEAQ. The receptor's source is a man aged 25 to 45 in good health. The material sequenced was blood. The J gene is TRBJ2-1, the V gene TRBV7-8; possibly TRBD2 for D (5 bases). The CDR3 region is CASSLAVLAGPYNEQFF. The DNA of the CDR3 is TGTGCCAGCAGCTTAGCGGTCCTAGCTGGCCCATACAATGAGCAGTTCTTC. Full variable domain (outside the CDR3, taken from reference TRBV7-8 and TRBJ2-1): GAGVSQSPRYKVAKRGQDVALRCDPISGHVSLFWYQQALGQGPEFLTYFQNEAQLDKSGLPSDRFFAERPEGSVSTLKIQRTQQEDSAVYLCASSLAVLAGPYNEQFFGPGTRLTVL.